This TCR beta chain originates from a study of T cell responses to AZD1222 COVID-19 vaccine. Background on the study: Analyses pooled second doses at about 4 or about 12 weeks. General study points: There were mostly white British donors and more females than males, and clonal diversity was possibly underestimated. Researchers report vaccine-associated CD4 TCRs spanning spike, with dominance at 160-218 and 743-854.

Germline lookup yields CDR1 MNHEY and CDR2 SMNVEV (reference sequence). The CDR3 length is 15 residues. After removal of 5 bases from V and 7 bases from J, the junction contained 8 bases not matched to a gene. Only in-frame clones appear in the TCRdb table, and some are missing; sequencing was by immunoSEQ multiplex PCR. The sample consists of roughly 150,000 clones, about nine tenths of them appearing once. Points on this clone: Its antigen is still unknown.

The V gene is TRBV27, the J gene TRBJ2-2; TRBD1 matches 9 bases. This sequence was found in an adult in good health. The source material was peripheral blood, sampled on day 0 of AZD1222 vaccination. The CDR3 nucleotides read TGTGCCAGCAGTCCCTACAGGGGGCTGGTCGGGGAGCTGTTTTTT. Translation: CASSPYRGLVGELFF.